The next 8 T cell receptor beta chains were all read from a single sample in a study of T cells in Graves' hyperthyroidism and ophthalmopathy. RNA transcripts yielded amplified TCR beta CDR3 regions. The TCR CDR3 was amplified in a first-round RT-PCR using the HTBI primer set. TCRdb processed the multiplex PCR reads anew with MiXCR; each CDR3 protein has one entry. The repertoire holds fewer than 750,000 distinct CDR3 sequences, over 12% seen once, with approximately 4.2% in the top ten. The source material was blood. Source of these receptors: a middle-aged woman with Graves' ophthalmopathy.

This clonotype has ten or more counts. CDR3 region: CSARDMGHPGGYTF. CDR3 sequence (DNA): TGCAGTGCTAGAGATATGGGACACCCTGGAGGCTACACCTTC. The chain couples TRBV20-1 to TRBJ1-2; possible D gene TRBD1, 6 bases. The CDR3 runs to 14 residues. Trimming took off 0 bases at V and 8 bases at J, with 16 bases between the two ends. Germline lookup yields CDR1 DFQATT and CDR2 SNEGSKA (reference sequence).

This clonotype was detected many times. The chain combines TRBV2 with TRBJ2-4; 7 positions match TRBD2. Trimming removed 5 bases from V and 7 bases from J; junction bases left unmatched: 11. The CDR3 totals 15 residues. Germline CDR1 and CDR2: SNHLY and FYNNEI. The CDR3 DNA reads TGTGCCAGCAGTTGGGACTACCAAACATATAACATTCAGTACTTC. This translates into CASSWDYQTYNIQYF. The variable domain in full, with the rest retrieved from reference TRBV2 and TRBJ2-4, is EPEVTQTPSHQVTQMGQEVILRCVPISNHLYFYWYRQILGQKVEFLVSFYNNEISEKSEIFDDQFSVERPDGSNFTLKIRSTKLEDSAMYFCASSWDYQTYNIQYFGAGTRLSVL.

CDR3 bases: TGTGCCAGCAGCCAAGATGGCTACGCGAGAGAGACCCAGTACTTC. It encodes CASSQDGYARETQYF. This chain connects TRBV3-1 to TRBJ2-5; D not certain. Germline lookup yields CDR1 LGHDT and CDR2 YNNKEL (reference sequence). There are 15 residues in the CDR3. V was pared by 0 bases and J by 4 bases, with 12 bases between.

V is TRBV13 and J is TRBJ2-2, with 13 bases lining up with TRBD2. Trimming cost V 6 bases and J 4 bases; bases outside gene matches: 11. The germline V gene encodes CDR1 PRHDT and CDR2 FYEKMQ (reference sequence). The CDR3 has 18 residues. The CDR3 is CASRYIGLAGASTGELFF. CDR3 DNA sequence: TGTGCCAGCAGATATATAGGACTAGCGGGAGCGAGCACCGGGGAGCTGTTTTTT.

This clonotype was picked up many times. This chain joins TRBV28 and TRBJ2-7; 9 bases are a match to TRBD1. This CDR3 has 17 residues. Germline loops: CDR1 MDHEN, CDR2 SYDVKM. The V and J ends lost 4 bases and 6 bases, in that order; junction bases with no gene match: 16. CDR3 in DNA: TGTGCCAGCAGTTCAGGGACAGGGAGTATGGCTTATGGCGAGCAGTACTTC. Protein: CASSSGTGSMAYGEQYF.

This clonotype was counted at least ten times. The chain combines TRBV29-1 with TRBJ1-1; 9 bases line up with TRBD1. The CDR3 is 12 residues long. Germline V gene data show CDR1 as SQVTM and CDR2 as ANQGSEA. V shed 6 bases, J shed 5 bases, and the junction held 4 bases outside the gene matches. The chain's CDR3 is CSVETGGTEAFF. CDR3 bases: TGCAGCGTCGAGACAGGGGGAACTGAAGCTTTCTTT.

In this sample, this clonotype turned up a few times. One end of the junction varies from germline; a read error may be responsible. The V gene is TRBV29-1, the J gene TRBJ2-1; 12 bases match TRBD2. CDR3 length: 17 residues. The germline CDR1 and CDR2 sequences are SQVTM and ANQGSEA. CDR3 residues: CSVEGTSGLFAYNEQFF. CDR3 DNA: TGCAGCGTCGAAGGGACTAGCGGGTTGTTCGCCTACAATGAGCAGTTCTTC.

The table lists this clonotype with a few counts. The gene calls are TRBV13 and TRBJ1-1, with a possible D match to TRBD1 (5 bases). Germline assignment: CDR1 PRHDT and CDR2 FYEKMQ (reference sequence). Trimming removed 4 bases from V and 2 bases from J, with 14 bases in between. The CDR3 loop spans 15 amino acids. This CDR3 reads CASSSQWGENTEAFF. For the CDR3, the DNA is TGTGCCAGCAGCTCTCAATGGGGGGAAAACACTGAAGCTTTCTTT. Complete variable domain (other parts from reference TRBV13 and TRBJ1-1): AAGVIQSPRHLIKEKRETATLKCYPIPRHDTVYWYQQGPGQDPQFLISFYEKMQSDKGSIPDRFSAQQFSDYHSELNMSSLELGDSALYFCASSSQWGENTEAFFGQGTRLTVV.